These T cell receptor beta chains were read from a single sample in a study of healthy donors' naive CD4 and CD8 T cells. In TCRdb, the reads were re-called with MiXCR into one record per CDR3 protein. The repertoire holds approximately 200,000 distinct CDR3 sequences, with under 85% as singletons. The sample comprised naive CD4+ and CD8+ T cells sorted from blood, pooled from several donors. Receptor source: a pool of human donors in good health; the sample pools cells from several healthy donors. Both conserved end residues are part of each CDR3. The D gene is left open where the match is weak. Clone size is shown for a subset of rows, as once, few, many or a class of expanded clone.

D: .; J: TRBJ2-1; size: .; V: TRBV29-1; CDR3: CSVPSGNEQFF; DNA: TGCAGCGTCCCCTCAGGAAATGAGCAGTTCTTC
D: .; J: TRBJ1-1; size: .; V: TRBV6-5; CDR3: CASSYEAGSTEAFF; DNA: TGTGCCAGCAGTTACGAGGCTGGGAGCACTGAAGCTTTCTTT
D: .; J: TRBJ2-1; size: few; V: TRBV20-1; CDR3: CSARGSGNEQFF; DNA: TGCAGTGCTAGAGGGTCCGGGAATGAGCAGTTCTTC
D: .; J: TRBJ2-7; size: .; V: TRBV29-1; CDR3: CSVGQSSYEQYF; DNA: TGCAGCGTTGGGCAGAGCTCCTACGAGCAGTACTTC
D: TRBD1; J: TRBJ1-2; size: .; V: TRBV5-4; CDR3: CASSTGTANYGYTF; DNA: TGTGCCAGCAGCACCGGGACAGCCAACTATGGCTACACCTTC
D: TRBD2; J: TRBJ2-7; size: .; V: TRBV29-1; CDR3: CSVALAGAGEQYF; DNA: TGCAGCGTGGCCCTAGCGGGAGCTGGAGAGCAGTACTTC
D: .; J: TRBJ2-5; size: .; V: TRBV12-3/TRBV12-4; CDR3: CASTSGGETQYF; DNA: TGTGCCAGCACTTCGGGCGGAGAGACCCAGTACTTC
D: .; J: TRBJ1-1; size: .; V: TRBV18; CDR3: CASSLSTGPNTEAFF; DNA: TGTGCCAGCTCACTTTCCACAGGACCGAACACTGAGGCTTTCTTT
D: .; J: TRBJ2-3; size: .; V: TRBV27; CDR3: CASQDNPQYF; DNA: TGTGCCAGCCAGGATAACCCGCAGTATTTT
D: .; J: TRBJ2-5; size: .; V: TRBV27; CDR3: CASTHAQTQYF; DNA: TGTGCCAGCACCCATGCCCAGACCCAGTACTTC
D: .; J: TRBJ2-5; size: .; V: TRBV10-3; CDR3: CAISDGEVKTQYF; DNA: TGTGCCATCAGTGATGGGGAGGTGAAGACCCAGTACTTC
D: TRBD1; J: TRBJ2-5; size: .; V: TRBV18; CDR3: CASSPGQLETQYF; DNA: TGTGCCAGCTCACCGGGACAGTTGGAGACCCAGTACTTC
D: .; J: TRBJ1-1; size: .; V: TRBV4-2; CDR3: CASSQGRIPDTEAFF; DNA: TGTGCCAGCAGCCAAGGACGGATCCCGGACACTGAAGCTTTCTTT
D: .; J: TRBJ2-3; size: .; V: TRBV12-3/TRBV12-4; CDR3: CASTPRAGTDTQYF; DNA: TGTGCCAGCACTCCACGTGCGGGGACAGATACGCAGTATTTT
D: .; J: TRBJ1-4; size: .; V: TRBV6-4; CDR3: CASSDSEQGSRIF; DNA: TGTGCCAGCAGTGACTCGGAGCAGGGAAGTAGGATTTTT
D: .; J: TRBJ1-5; size: .; V: TRBV5-1; CDR3: CASSLGPDRWPQHF; DNA: TGCGCCAGCAGCTTGGGGCCCGACCGGTGGCCCCAGCATTTT
D: .; J: TRBJ1-3; size: .; V: TRBV27; CDR3: CASSSPAPGNTIYF; DNA: TGTGCCAGCAGTTCTCCGGCCCCTGGAAACACCATATATTTT
D: .; J: TRBJ1-6; size: .; V: TRBV6-5; CDR3: CASSLSDTSYNSPLHF; DNA: TGTGCCAGCAGCCTATCCGACACCTCCTATAATTCACCCCTCCACTTT
D: .; J: TRBJ1-1; size: .; V: TRBV24-1; CDR3: CATSDAISEAFF; DNA: TGTGCCACCAGTGATGCAATTTCTGAAGCTTTCTTT
D: .; J: TRBJ2-1; size: .; V: TRBV29-1; CDR3: CSVGGNNEQFF; DNA: TGCAGCGTTGGTGGTAACAATGAGCAGTTCTTC
D: .; J: TRBJ2-2; size: .; V: TRBV6-6; CDR3: CASSNSGELFF; DNA: TGTGCCAGCAGTAATTCCGGGGAGCTGTTTTTT
D: TRBD2; J: TRBJ2-3; size: once; V: TRBV29-1; CDR3: CSVEAGGLTDTQYF; DNA: TGCAGCGTTGAAGCGGGAGGACTCACAGATACGCAGTATTTT
D: .; J: TRBJ2-3; size: .; V: TRBV30; CDR3: CAWSETSSTDTQYF; DNA: TGTGCCTGGAGCGAAACTAGCAGCACAGATACGCAGTATTTT
D: TRBD1; J: TRBJ2-7; size: .; V: TRBV18; CDR3: CASSPRGGTGAYYEQYF; DNA: TGTGCCAGCTCACCAAGAGGGGGGACAGGGGCCTACTACGAGCAGTACTTC
D: TRBD2; J: TRBJ2-2; size: .; V: TRBV18; CDR3: CASSQGLAGVVDTGELFF; DNA: TGTGCCAGCTCACAAGGACTAGCGGGAGTAGTAGACACCGGGGAGCTGTTTTTT
D: TRBD2; J: TRBJ2-1; size: .; V: TRBV29-1; CDR3: CSASVEGLAAFYNEQFF; DNA: TGCAGCGCTTCTGTGGAGGGACTAGCGGCGTTTTACAATGAGCAGTTCTTC
D: .; J: TRBJ1-2; size: few; V: TRBV19; CDR3: CASSIGTASGYTF; DNA: TGTGCCAGTAGTATAGGGACCGCGTCTGGCTACACCTTC
D: .; J: TRBJ1-6; size: .; V: TRBV27; CDR3: CASSYEDTVNSPLHF; DNA: TGTGCCAGCAGTTACGAGGACACGGTTAATTCACCCCTCCACTTT
D: .; J: TRBJ1-5; size: .; V: TRBV10-3; CDR3: CAISDIQAPNQPQHF; DNA: TGTGCCATCAGTGATATCCAGGCTCCAAATCAGCCCCAGCATTTT
D: .; J: TRBJ2-7; size: few; V: TRBV29-1; CDR3: CSVELLGYEQYF; DNA: TGCAGCGTTGAACTCCTCGGCTACGAGCAGTACTTC
D: .; J: TRBJ2-1; size: .; V: TRBV7-8; CDR3: CASSLPSYNEQFF; DNA: TGTGCCAGCAGCTTACCTAGCTACAATGAGCAGTTCTTC
D: .; J: TRBJ1-2; size: .; V: TRBV19; CDR3: CASGRARNYGYTF; DNA: TGTGCCAGCGGGCGGGCCCGAAACTATGGCTACACCTTC
D: .; J: TRBJ2-1; size: .; V: TRBV29-1; CDR3: CSVSGRVSNEQFF; DNA: TGCAGCGTCTCCGGCCGGGTCTCCAATGAGCAGTTCTTC
D: TRBD1; J: TRBJ2-6; size: few; V: TRBV29-1; CDR3: CSVEVIDKSGQGSSGANVLTF; DNA: TGCAGCGTTGAAGTAATTGATAAGTCTGGACAGGGTTCGTCTGGGGCCAACGTCCTGACTTTC
D: .; J: TRBJ2-1; size: once; V: TRBV27; CDR3: CASSEKGGGNYNEQFF; DNA: TGTGCCAGCAGCGAGAAAGGGGGTGGAAACTACAATGAGCAGTTCTTC
D: .; J: TRBJ1-1; size: .; V: TRBV6-5; CDR3: CASSFTVQGRATEAFF; DNA: TGTGCCAGCAGTTTTACTGTCCAGGGCCGCGCCACTGAAGCTTTCTTT
D: .; J: TRBJ2-1; size: few; V: TRBV20-1; CDR3: CSARVGERYNEQFF; DNA: TGCAGTGCTAGAGTAGGGGAGAGGTACAATGAGCAGTTCTTC
D: .; J: TRBJ2-7; size: .; V: TRBV29-1; CDR3: CSVAPRGTNYEQYF; DNA: TGCAGCGTTGCACCCCGGGGCACGAACTACGAGCAGTACTTC
D: .; J: TRBJ2-2; size: .; V: TRBV27; CDR3: CGTGHTGELFF; DNA: TGTGGGACGGGACACACCGGGGAGCTGTTTTTT
D: TRBD1; J: TRBJ1-6; size: few; V: TRBV19; CDR3: CASSMRTGTNSPLHF; DNA: TGTGCCAGTAGTATGCGGACAGGGACTAATTCACCCCTCCACTTT
D: .; J: TRBJ1-1; size: .; V: TRBV19; CDR3: CASSAPVEGNTEAFF; DNA: TGTGCCAGTAGTGCCCCGGTAGAGGGGAACACTGAAGCTTTCTTT
D: .; J: TRBJ1-5; size: .; V: TRBV7-2; CDR3: CASSLEGIRGNQPQHF; DNA: TGTGCCAGCAGCTTAGAAGGGATACGAGGCAATCAGCCCCAGCATTTT
D: .; J: TRBJ2-3; size: .; V: TRBV6-5; CDR3: CASSYSWGDADTQYF; DNA: TGTGCCAGCAGTTACTCGTGGGGGGACGCAGATACGCAGTATTTT
D: .; J: TRBJ2-1; size: .; V: TRBV24-1; CDR3: CATSDPGLLGYEQFF; DNA: TGTGCCACCAGTGACCCTGGACTCCTAGGGTATGAGCAGTTCTTC
D: .; J: TRBJ2-3; size: .; V: TRBV6-5; CDR3: CASRRSDTQYF; DNA: TGTGCCAGCCGTAGATCCGATACGCAGTATTTT
D: .; J: TRBJ1-2; size: few; V: TRBV12-3/TRBV12-4; CDR3: CASGPGTSYGYTF; DNA: TGTGCCAGCGGACCGGGAACTTCCTATGGCTACACCTTC
D: TRBD1; J: TRBJ1-1; size: .; V: TRBV27; CDR3: CATGTGEAGDTEAFF; DNA: TGTGCCACAGGGACAGGGGAAGCGGGGGACACTGAAGCTTTCTTT
D: .; J: TRBJ2-1; size: .; V: TRBV5-6; CDR3: CASSFGQSGYEQFF; DNA: TGTGCCAGCAGCTTCGGGCAGTCAGGCTACGAGCAGTTCTTC
D: .; J: TRBJ2-5; size: few; V: TRBV5-6; CDR3: CASSLEEEETQYF; DNA: TGTGCCAGCAGCTTGGAGGAGGAAGAGACCCAGTACTTC